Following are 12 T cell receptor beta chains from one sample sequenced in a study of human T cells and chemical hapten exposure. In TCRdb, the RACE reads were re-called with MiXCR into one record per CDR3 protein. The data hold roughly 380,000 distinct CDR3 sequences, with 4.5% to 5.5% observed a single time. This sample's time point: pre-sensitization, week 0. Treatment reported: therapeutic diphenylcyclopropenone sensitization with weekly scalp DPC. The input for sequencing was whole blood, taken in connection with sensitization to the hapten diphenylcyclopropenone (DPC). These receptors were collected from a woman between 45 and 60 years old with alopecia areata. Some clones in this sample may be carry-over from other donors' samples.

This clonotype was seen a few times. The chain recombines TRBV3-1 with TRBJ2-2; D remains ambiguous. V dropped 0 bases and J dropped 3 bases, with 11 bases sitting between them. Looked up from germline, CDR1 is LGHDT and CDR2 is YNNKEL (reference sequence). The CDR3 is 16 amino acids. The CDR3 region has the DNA TGTGCCAGCAGCCAAGATATAGGACCACACACCGGGGAGCTGTTTTTT. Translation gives CASSQDIGPHTGELFF. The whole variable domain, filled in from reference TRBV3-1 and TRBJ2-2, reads DTAVSQTPKYLVTQMGNDKSIKCEQNLGHDTMYWYKQDSKKFLKIMFSYNNKELIINETVPNRFSPKSPDKAHLNLHINSLELGDSAVYFCASSQDIGPHTGELFFGEGSRLTVL.

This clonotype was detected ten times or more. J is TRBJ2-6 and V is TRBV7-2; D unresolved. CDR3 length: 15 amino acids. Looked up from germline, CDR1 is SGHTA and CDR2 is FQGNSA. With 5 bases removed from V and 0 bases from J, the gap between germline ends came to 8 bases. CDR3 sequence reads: CASSPDISGANVLTF. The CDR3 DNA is TGTGCCAGCAGCCCCGACATCTCTGGGGCCAACGTCCTGACTTTC.

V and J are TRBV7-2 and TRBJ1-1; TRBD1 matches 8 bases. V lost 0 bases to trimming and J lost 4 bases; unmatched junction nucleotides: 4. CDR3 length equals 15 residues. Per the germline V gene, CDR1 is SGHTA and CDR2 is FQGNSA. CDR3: CASSLARTGSTEAFF. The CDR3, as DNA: TGTGCCAGCAGCTTAGCAAGGACAGGGTCCACTGAAGCTTTCTTT.

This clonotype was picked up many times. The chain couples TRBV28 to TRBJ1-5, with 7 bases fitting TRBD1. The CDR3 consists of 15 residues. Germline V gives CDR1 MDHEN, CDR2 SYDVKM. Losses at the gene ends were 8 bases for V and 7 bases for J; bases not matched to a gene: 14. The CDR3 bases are TGTGCCAGCTCTGTGACAGGGATTAGAGGGCAGCCCCAGCATTTT. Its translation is CASSVTGIRGQPQHF. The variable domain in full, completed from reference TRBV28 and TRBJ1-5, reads DVKVTQSSRYLVKRTGEKVFLECVQDMDHENMFWYRQDPGLGLRLIYFSYDVKMKEKGDIPEGYSVSREKKERFSLILESASTNQTSMYLCASSVTGIRGQPQHFGDGTRLSIL.

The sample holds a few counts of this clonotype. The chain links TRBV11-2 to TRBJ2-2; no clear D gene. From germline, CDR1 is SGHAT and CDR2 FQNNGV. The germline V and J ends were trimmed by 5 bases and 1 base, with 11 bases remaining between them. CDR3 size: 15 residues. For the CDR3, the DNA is TGTGCCAGCAGCCCCCCCCAGGAGAACACCGGGGAGCTGTTTTTT. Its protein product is CASSPPQENTGELFF.

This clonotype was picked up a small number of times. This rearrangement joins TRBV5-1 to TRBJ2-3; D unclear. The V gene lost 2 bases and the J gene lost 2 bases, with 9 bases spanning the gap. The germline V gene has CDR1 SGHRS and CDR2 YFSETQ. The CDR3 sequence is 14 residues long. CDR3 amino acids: CASSLLADTDTQYF. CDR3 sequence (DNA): TGCGCCAGCAGCTTATTGGCAGACACAGATACGCAGTATTTT.

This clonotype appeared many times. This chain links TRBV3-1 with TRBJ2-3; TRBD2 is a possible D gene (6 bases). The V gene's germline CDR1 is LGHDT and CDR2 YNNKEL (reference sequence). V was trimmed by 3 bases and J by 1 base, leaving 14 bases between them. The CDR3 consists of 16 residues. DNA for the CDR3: TGTGCCAGCAGCCATAGACTAGAGGCTGGCACAGATACGCAGTATTTT. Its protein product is CASSHRLEAGTDTQYF.

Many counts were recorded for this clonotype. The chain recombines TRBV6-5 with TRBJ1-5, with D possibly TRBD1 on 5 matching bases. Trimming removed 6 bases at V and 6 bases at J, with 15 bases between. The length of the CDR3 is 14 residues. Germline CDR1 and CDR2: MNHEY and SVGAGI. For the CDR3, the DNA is TGTGCCAGCAGGACTTCAGGGAACGGTCAGCCCCAGCATTTT. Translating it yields CASRTSGNGQPQHF.

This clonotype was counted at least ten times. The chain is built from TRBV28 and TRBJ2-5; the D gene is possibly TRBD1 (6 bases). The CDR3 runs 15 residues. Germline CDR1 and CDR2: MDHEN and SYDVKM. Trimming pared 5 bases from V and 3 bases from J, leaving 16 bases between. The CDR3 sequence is CASSPRGFREETQYF. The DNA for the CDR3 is TGTGCCAGCAGTCCTAGGGGGTTTCGGGAAGAGACCCAGTACTTC. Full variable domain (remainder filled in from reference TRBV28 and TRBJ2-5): DVKVTQSSRYLVKRTGEKVFLECVQDMDHENMFWYRQDPGLGLRLIYFSYDVKMKEKGDIPEGYSVSREKKERFSLILESASTNQTSMYLCASSPRGFREETQYFGPGTRLLVL.

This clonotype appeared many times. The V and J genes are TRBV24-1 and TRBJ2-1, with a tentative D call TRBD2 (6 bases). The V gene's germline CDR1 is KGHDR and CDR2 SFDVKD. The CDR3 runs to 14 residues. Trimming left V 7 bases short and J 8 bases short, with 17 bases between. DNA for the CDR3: TGTGCCACCAGAGGGACTGGGGGTAGGGATGAGCAGTTCTTC. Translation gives CATRGTGGRDEQFF.

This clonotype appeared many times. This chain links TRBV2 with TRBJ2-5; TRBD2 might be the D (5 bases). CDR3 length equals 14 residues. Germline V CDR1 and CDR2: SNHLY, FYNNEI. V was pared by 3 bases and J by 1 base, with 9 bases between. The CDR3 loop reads CASSDTGVQETQYF. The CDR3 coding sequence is TGTGCCAGCAGTGACACCGGGGTCCAAGAGACCCAGTACTTC.

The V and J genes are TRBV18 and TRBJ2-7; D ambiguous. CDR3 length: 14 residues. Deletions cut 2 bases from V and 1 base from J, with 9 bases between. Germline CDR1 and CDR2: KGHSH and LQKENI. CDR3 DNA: TGTGCCAGCTCACCATCACCTATTTCCTACGAGCAGTACTTC. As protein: CASSPSPISYEQYF.